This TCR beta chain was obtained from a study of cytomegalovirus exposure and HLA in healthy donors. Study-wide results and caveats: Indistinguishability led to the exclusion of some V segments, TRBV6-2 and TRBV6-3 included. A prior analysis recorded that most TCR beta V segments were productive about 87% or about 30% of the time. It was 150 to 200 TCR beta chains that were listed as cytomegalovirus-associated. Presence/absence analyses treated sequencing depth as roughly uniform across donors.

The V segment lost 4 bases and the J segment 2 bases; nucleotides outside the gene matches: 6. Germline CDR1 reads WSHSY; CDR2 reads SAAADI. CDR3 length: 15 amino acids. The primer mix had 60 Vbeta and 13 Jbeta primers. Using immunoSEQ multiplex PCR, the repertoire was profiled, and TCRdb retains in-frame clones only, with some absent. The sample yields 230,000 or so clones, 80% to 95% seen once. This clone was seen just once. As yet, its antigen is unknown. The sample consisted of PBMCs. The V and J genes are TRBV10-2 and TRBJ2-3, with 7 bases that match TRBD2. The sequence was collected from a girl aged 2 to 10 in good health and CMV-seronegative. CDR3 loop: CASSGLRGNTDTQYF. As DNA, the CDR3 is TGCGCCAGCAGTGGTTTGCGGGGGAACACAGATACGCAGTATTTT.